A selection of T cell receptor beta chains follows, all from one sample in a study of T cell responses to AZD1222 COVID-19 vaccine. This table comes from immunoSEQ multiplex PCR, and its TCRdb copy is limited to in-frame clones, with some not included. The table lists about 170,000 clones, roughly 93% of them singletons. The sequenced sample was peripheral blood, obtained on day 0 of AZD1222 vaccination. These receptors all stem from an adult in good health. Each CDR3 is given with its conserved first and last residue. D genes are given only for firm matches. Part of the rows lack a size; the others show once, few, many or a class for expanded clones.

J: TRBJ1-1; V: TRBV18; D: TRBD1; size: NA; DNA: TGTGCCAGCTCAGAACCGGGACAGGGGGTTTTGAACACTGAAGCTTTCTTT; CDR3: CASSEPGQGVLNTEAFF
J: TRBJ2-5; V: TRBV7-9; D: NA; size: NA; DNA: TGTGCCAGCAGCTCCTCGGTGGGGACCCAGTACTTC; CDR3: CASSSSVGTQYF
J: TRBJ1-1; V: TRBV6-1; D: NA; size: NA; DNA: TGTGCCAGCAGTGAAGCCCGGGGGGGCGCGGGGACTGAAGCTTTCTTT; CDR3: CASSEARGGAGTEAFF
J: TRBJ2-3; V: TRBV6-1; D: NA; size: NA; DNA: TGTGCCAGCAGTGAAGCGTCAATCGGGGATACGCAGTATTTT; CDR3: CASSEASIGDTQYF
J: TRBJ2-7; V: TRBV11-2; D: NA; size: NA; DNA: TGTGCCAACAGGATTAAAGCCTACGAGCAGTACTTC; CDR3: CANRIKAYEQYF
J: TRBJ2-2; V: TRBV18; D: TRBD1; size: NA; DNA: TGTGCCAGCTCACAAAACGGACAGGCGAACACCGGGGAGCTGTTTTTT; CDR3: CASSQNGQANTGELFF
J: TRBJ2-2; V: TRBV7-6; D: NA; size: NA; DNA: TGTGCCAGCAGTCCTTCAGGGACTTACGCGAACACCGGGGAGCTGTTTTTT; CDR3: CASSPSGTYANTGELFF
J: TRBJ2-3; V: TRBV19; D: TRBD1; size: NA; DNA: TGTGCCAGTAGTATAGGACAGGGGAATGTCGCAGATACGCAGTATTTT; CDR3: CASSIGQGNVADTQYF
J: TRBJ1-5; V: TRBV6-2/TRBV6-3; D: NA; size: NA; DNA: TGTGCCAGCAGTTACGGAGCCCTCCCCCAGCCCCAGCATTTT; CDR3: CASSYGALPQPQHF
J: TRBJ2-2; V: TRBV15; D: NA; size: NA; DNA: TGTGCCACCAGCAGGCATCCGAACAGGGACAACACCGGGGAGCTGTTTTTT; CDR3: CATSRHPNRDNTGELFF
J: TRBJ1-6; V: TRBV5-6; D: NA; size: NA; DNA: TGTGCCAGCAGCTTGTGGTCGGGATACAAAAATTCACCCCTCCACTTT; CDR3: CASSLWSGYKNSPLHF
J: TRBJ2-1; V: TRBV29-1; D: NA; size: NA; DNA: TGCAGCGTTGAGGGGGAGGAGCAGTTCTTC; CDR3: CSVEGEEQFF
J: TRBJ1-5; V: TRBV5-1; D: NA; size: NA; DNA: TGCGCCAGCAGCGGGGGCGGGGTCGATCAGCCCCAGCATTTT; CDR3: CASSGGGVDQPQHF
J: TRBJ2-7; V: TRBV5-1; D: TRBD1; size: few; DNA: TGCGCCAGCAGCTTGGAGAGGACAGGGCGGGACGAGCAGTACTTC; CDR3: CASSLERTGRDEQYF
J: TRBJ1-1; V: TRBV10-3; D: TRBD1; size: NA; DNA: TGTGCCATCAGTGAGTCGACAGGGCCTGAAGCTTTCTTT; CDR3: CAISESTGPEAFF
J: TRBJ1-3; V: TRBV7-8; D: NA; size: NA; DNA: TGTGCCAGCAGCTGGGCCCAAACTGGAAACACCATATATTTT; CDR3: CASSWAQTGNTIYF
J: TRBJ1-1; V: TRBV19; D: NA; size: NA; DNA: TGTGCCAGTAGTCCCCGGGGGACCGACTCCGAAGCTTTCTTT; CDR3: CASSPRGTDSEAFF
J: TRBJ1-2; V: TRBV2; D: NA; size: NA; DNA: TGTGCCAACCCCACCCCTACGGACGGGAGAGGCCTTGGCTACACCTTC; CDR3: CANPTPTDGRGLGYTF
J: TRBJ1-2; V: TRBV12-3/TRBV12-4; D: TRBD1; size: NA; DNA: TGTGCCAGCAGCCAGACAGGGCCCTATGGCTACACCTTC; CDR3: CASSQTGPYGYTF
J: TRBJ2-2; V: TRBV18; D: TRBD1; size: NA; DNA: TGTGCCAGCTCGCTGGACAGGGAACTAACCGGGGAGCTGTTTTTT; CDR3: CASSLDRELTGELFF
J: TRBJ2-1; V: TRBV9; D: TRBD1; size: NA; DNA: TGTGCCAGCAGTACAGGGGGCGCCTACAATGAGCAGTTCTTC; CDR3: CASSTGGAYNEQFF
J: TRBJ2-2; V: TRBV3-1/TRBV3-2; D: NA; size: NA; DNA: TGTGCCAGCAAAGGAGCGTGGGTGAGCGGGGAGCTGTTTTTT; CDR3: CASKGAWVSGELFF
J: TRBJ2-2; V: TRBV11-3; D: NA; size: once; DNA: TGTGCCAGCAGCTCCACCGGGACTCAGACGGGGGAGCTGTTTTTT; CDR3: CASSSTGTQTGELFF